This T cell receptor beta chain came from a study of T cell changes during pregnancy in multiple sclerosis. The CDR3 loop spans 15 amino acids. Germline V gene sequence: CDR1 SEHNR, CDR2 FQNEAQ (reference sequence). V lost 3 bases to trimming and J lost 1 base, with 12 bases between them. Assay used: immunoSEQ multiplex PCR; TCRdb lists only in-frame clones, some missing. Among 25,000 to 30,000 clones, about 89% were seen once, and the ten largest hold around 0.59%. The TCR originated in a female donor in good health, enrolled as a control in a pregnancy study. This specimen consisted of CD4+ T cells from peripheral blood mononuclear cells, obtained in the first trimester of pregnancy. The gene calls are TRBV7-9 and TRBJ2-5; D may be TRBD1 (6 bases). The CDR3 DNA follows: TGTGCCAGCAGCTTCCTAATACAGGGCCAAGAGACCCAGTACTTC. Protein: CASSFLIQGQETQYF.